This TCR beta chain came from a study of blood T cell repertoires in COVID-19. Study details: The analysed material was cDNA or gDNA that came from T cells, B-cell-depleted T cells, or PBMCs.

In the original processing: Amplification of reference gene primers was used by the study to estimate nucleated cell counts. TCRdb's copy holds only in-frame clones and misses some; the assay was immunoSEQ multiplex PCR. V, J and clone size are taken as reported in that table, and D and trimming were inferred from the DNA itself. The data contain some 32,000 clones, around 86% of them singletons. The CDR3 sequence is 13 residues long. Germline-derived CDR1 and CDR2 are SGHAT and FQNNGV. V lost 0 bases to trimming and J lost 7 bases, with 7 bases between them. J is TRBJ1-5 and V is TRBV11-2; no clear D gene. The receptor comes from a man aged 55 to 70 with active COVID-19. Sample: peripheral blood. The CDR3 coding sequence is TGTGCCAGCAGCTTAGAGCTCGGGCAGCCCCAGCATTTT. This codes for CASSLELGQPQHF.